The clone carrying this T cell receptor beta chain was recorded at least ten times. The data stem from a study of T cells in Graves' hyperthyroidism and ophthalmopathy. The investigators amplified TCR beta CDR3 regions from RNA transcripts. HTBI primers drove first-round RT-PCR of the TCR CDR3. TCRdb processed the multiplex PCR reads anew with MiXCR; each CDR3 protein has one entry. In the table there are 200,000 to 250,000 distinct CDR3 sequences, roughly 17% of which are singletons. Trimming removed 3 bases from V and 4 bases from J, with 16 bases in between. The CDR3 has 15 amino acids. Germline CDR1 and CDR2: KGHSH and LQKENI.

The TCR comes from a man aged 45-65 years with Graves' hyperthyroidism. This rearrangement joins TRBV18 to TRBJ2-7, with D possibly matching TRBD2 (6 bases). Sequenced input: blood. The CDR3 DNA reads as TGTGCCAGCTCACCCCGGGGAGGTCGGCCTTACGAGCAGTACTTC. Translation: CASSPRGGRPYEQYF.